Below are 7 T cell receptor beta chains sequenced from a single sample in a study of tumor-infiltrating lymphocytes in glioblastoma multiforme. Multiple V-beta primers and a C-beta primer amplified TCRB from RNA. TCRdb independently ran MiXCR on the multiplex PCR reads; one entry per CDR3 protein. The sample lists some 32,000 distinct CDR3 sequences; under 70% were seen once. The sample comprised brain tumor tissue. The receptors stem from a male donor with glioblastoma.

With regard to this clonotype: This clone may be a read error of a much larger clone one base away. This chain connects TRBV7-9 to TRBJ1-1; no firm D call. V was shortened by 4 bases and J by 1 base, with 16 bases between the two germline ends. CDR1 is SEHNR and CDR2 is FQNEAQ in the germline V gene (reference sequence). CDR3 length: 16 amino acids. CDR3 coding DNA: TGTGCCAGCAGCTCAGCCAGAGCAACATCGAACACTGAAGCTTTCTTT. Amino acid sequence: CASSSARATSNTEAFF.

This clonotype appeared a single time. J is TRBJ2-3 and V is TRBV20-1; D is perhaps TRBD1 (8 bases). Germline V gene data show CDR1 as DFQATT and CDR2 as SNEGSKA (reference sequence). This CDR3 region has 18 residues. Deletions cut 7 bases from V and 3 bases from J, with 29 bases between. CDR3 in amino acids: CSDQGATDPGGLTDTQYF. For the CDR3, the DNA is TGCAGTGACCAGGGGGCAACAGATCCGGGGGGATTGACAGATACGCAGTATTTT.

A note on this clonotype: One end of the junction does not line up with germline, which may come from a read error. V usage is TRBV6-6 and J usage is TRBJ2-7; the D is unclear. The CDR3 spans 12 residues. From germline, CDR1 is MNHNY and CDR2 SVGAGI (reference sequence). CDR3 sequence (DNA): TGTGCCAGCGGGCCAGACGAGGACGAGCAATACTTC. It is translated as CASGPDEDEQYF.

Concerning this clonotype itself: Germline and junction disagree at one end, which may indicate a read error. In nucleotides, the CDR3 is TGCAGCGTCGCCACGGGGACAGAGTACGGGCAGTACTTC. It translates to CSVATGTEYGQYF. The chain employs TRBV29-1 and TRBJ2-7; 7 nucleotides line up with TRBD1. CDR1 and CDR2 from the germline V gene are SQVTM and ANQGSEA. The CDR3 covers 13 residues.

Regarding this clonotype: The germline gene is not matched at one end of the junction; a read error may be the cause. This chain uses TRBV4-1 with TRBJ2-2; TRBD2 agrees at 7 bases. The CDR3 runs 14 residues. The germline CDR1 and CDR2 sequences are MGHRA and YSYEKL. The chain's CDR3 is CASSQDGGSGELLF. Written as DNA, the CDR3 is TGCGCCAGCAGCCAAGATGGCGGAAGCGGGGAGCTGTTGTTT.

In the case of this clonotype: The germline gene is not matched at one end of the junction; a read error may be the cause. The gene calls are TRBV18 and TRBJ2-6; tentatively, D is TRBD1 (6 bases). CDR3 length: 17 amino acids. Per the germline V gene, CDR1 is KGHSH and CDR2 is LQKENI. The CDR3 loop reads CASSPGGRGFGANVMTF. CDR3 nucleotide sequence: TGTGCCAGCTCACCAGGGGGCAGGGGCTTTGGGGCCAACGTCATGACTTTC.

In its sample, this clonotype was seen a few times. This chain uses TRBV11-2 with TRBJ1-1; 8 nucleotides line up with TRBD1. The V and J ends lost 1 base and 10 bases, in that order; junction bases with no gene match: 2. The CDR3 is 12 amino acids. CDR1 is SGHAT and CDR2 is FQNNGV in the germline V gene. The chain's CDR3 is CASSLVQGVAFF. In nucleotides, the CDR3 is TGTGCCAGCAGCTTAGTACAGGGGGTAGCTTTCTTT.